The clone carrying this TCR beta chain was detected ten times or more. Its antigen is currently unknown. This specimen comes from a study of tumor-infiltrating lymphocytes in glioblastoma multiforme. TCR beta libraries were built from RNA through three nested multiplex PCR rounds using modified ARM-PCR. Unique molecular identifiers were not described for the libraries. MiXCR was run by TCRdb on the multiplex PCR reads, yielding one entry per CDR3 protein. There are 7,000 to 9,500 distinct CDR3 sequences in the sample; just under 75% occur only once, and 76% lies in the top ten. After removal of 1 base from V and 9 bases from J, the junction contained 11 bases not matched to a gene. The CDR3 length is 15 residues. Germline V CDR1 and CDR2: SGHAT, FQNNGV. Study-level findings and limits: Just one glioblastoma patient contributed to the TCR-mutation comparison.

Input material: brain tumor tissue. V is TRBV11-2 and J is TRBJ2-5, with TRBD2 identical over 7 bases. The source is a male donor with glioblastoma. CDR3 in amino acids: CASSLGVGGVEAQYF. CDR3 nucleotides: TGTGCCAGCAGCTTAGGTGTGGGGGGGGTTGAGGCCCAGTACTTC.